This paragraph covers one T cell receptor (beta chain) sequence. This sample stems from a study of blood T cell repertoires in COVID-19. Across the whole study: The United States, Italy and Spain supplied acute and convalescent COVID-19 samples.

Germline V gene data show CDR1 as GTSNPN and CDR2 as SVGIG (reference sequence). Trimming took 3 bases from V and 0 from J, leaving 8 bases between them. The CDR3 is 13 residues long. Per the authors' pipeline: Nucleated cell number was recorded as an estimate derived from reference gene primer amplification. The repertoire was sequenced with immunoSEQ multiplex PCR; TCRdb's copy has only in-frame clones and lacks some. The V and J calls and clone size are taken from that table; D and trimming were inferred from the DNA. The table lists about 340,000 clones, under 95% of them singletons. The sample consisted of peripheral blood. V is TRBV30 and J is TRBJ1-2, with TRBD1 as a possible D gene (6 bases). The source is a woman between 18 and 29 years old who had recovered from COVID-19. The CDR3 sequence is CAWRWTANYGYTF. The CDR3 coding sequence is TGTGCCTGGAGGTGGACAGCTAACTATGGCTACACCTTC. The full variable domain, completed using reference TRBV30 and TRBJ1-2, is SQTIHQWPATLVQPVGSPLSLECTVEGTSNPNLYWYRQAAGRGLQLLFYSVGIGQISSEVPQNLSASRPQDRQFILSSKKLLLSDSGFYLCAWRWTANYGYTFGSGTRLTVV.